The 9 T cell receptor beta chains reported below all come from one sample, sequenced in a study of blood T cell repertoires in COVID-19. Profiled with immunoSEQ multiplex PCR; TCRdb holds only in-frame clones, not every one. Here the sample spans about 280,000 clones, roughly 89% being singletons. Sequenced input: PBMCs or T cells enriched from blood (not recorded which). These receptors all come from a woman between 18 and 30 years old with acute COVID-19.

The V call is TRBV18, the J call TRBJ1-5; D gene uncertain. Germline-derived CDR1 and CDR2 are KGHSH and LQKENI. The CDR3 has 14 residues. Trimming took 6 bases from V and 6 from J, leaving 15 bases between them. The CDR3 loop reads CASSLGDLVQPQHF. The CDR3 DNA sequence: TGTGCCAGCTCCCTCGGGGATTTGGTTCAGCCCCAGCATTTT.

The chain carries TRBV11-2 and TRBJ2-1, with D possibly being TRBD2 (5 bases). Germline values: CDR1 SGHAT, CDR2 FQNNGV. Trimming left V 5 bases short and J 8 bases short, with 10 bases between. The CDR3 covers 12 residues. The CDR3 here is CASSRDRDEQFF. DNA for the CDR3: TGTGCCAGCAGCCGGGATCGTGATGAGCAGTTCTTC.

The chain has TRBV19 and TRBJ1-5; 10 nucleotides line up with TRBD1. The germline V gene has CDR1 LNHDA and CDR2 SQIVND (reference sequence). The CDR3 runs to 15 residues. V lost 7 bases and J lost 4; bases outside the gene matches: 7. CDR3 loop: CASKVGTGENQPQHF. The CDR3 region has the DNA TGTGCCAGTAAAGTCGGGACAGGGGAGAATCAGCCCCAGCATTTT.

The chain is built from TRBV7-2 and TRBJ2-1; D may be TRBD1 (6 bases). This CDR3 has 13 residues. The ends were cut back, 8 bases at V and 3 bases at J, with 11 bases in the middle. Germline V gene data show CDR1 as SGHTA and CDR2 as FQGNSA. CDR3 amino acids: CASGTRIYNEQFF. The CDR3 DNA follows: TGTGCCAGCGGGACACGGATCTACAATGAGCAGTTCTTC.

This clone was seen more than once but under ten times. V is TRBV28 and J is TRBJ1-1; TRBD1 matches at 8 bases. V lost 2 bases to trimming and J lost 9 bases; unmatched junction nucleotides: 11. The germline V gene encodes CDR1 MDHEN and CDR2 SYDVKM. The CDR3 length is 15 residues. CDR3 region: CASSLATTGARKAFF. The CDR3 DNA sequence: TGTGCCAGCAGTTTAGCAACGACAGGGGCCAGGAAAGCTTTCTTT.

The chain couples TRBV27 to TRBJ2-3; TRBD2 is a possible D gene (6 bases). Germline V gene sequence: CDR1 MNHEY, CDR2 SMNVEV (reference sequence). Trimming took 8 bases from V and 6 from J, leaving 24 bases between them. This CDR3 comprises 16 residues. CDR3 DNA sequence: TGTGCCAGCGCTAGCCCTAGCGTACTAAGATGGGATACGCAGTATTTT. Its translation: CASASPSVLRWDTQYF.

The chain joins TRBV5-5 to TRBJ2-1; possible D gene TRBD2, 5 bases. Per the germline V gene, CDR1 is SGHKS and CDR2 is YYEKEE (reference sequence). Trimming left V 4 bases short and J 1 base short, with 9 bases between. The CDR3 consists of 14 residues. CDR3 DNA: TGTGCCAGCAGCCACCTAGCTTCCTACAATGAGCAGTTCTTC. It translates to CASSHLASYNEQFF.

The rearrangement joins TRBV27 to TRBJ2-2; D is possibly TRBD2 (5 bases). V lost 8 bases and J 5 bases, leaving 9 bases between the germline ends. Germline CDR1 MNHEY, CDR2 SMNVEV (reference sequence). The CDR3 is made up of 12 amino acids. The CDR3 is CASGRLTGELFF. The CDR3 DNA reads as TGTGCCAGCGGAAGACTAACCGGGGAGCTGTTTTTT.

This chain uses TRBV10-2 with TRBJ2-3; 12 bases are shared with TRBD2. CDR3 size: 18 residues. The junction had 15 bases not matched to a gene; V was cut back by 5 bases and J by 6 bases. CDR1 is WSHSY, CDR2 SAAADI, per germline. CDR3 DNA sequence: TGCGCCAGCAGTCTCCGATTCCATCCTAGCGGGAGGGCGGATACGCAGTATTTT. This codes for CASSLRFHPSGRADTQYF.